Sequencing of this TCR beta chain was carried out in a study of blood T cell repertoires in COVID-19. Whole-study context: From the United States, Italy and Spain came samples of acute and convalescent COVID-19. T cells, B-cell-depleted T cells, or PBMCs provided the cDNA or gDNA that served as material.

The table came from immunoSEQ multiplex PCR; TCRdb's copy has only in-frame clones and leaves some out. In the table there are 150,000 to 200,000 clones, 70% to 85% of which are singletons. Germline V gene data show CDR1 as SEHNR and CDR2 as FQNEAQ (reference sequence). The CDR3 totals 15 residues. Trimming took 1 base from V and 10 from J, leaving 19 bases between them. The sequenced sample was PBMCs or T cells enriched from blood (not recorded which). V and J are TRBV7-9 and TRBJ1-1, with D unclear. The TCR originated in a man in his forties or fifties who had recovered from COVID-19. The CDR3, as DNA: TGTGCCAGCAGCTTAGAGATGGTATCTACCCTAGGAGCTTTCTTT. Its protein product is CASSLEMVSTLGAFF.